This T cell receptor (beta chain) was found in a study of response to subunit inactivated influenza vaccine. TCRdb re-derived calls from the RT-PCR reads in MiXCR, one entry per CDR3 protein. In the table there are 500,000 to 600,000 distinct CDR3 sequences, around 8% of which are singletons. At least ten counts were recorded for this clonotype. Antigen specificity is unknown. The germline V gene has CDR1 SGHVS and CDR2 FNYEAQ. The V and J ends lost 3 bases and 8 bases respectively, with 13 bases between them. The CDR3 length is 13 residues. Broader study findings: Each seasonal flu vaccination may recruit only limited new T cells, authors suggested.

V is TRBV7-6 and J is TRBJ1-2; D is possibly TRBD1 (5 bases). The clonotype originates from a man between 50 and 75 years old who received an inactivated influenza vaccine. The sequenced sample was PBMCs from blood, obtained around 25 months after vaccination. The CDR3 sequence is CASSFQGLRGYTF. DNA for the CDR3: TGTGCCAGCAGCTTTCAGGGCCTTCGAGGCTACACCTTC.